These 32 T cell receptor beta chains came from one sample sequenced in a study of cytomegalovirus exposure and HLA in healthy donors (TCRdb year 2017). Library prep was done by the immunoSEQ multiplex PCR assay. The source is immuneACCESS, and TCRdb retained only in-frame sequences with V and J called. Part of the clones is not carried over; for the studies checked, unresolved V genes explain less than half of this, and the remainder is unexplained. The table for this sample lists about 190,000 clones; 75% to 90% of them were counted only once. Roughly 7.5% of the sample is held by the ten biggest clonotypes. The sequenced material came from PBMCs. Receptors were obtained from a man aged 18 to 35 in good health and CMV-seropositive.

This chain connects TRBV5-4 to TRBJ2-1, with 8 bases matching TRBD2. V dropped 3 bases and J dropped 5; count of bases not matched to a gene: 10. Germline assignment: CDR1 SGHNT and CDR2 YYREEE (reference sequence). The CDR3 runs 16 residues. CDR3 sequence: CASSSLGTSQDNEQFF. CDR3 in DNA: TGTGCCAGCAGCTCCCTGGGGACTAGTCAGGACAATGAGCAGTTCTTC.

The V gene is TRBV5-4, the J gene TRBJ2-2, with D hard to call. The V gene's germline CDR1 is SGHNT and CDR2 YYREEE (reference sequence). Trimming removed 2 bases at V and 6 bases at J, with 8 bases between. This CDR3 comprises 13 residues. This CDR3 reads CASSLPSPGELFF. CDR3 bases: TGTGCCAGCAGCTTACCTAGTCCCGGGGAGCTGTTTTTT.

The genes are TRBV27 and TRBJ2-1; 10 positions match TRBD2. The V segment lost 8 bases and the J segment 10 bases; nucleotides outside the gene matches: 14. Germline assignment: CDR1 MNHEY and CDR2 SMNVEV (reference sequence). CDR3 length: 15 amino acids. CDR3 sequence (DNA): TGTGCCAGCCCCCGAGCGGGAGGGTCCTCCCCCGAGCAGTTCTTC. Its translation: CASPRAGGSSPEQFF.

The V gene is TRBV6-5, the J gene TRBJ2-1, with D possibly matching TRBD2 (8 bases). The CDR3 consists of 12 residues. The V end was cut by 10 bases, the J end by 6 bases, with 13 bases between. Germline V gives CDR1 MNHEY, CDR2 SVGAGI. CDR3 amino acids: CATRGTSNEQFF. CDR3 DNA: TGTGCCACCAGGGGGACTAGCAATGAGCAGTTCTTC.

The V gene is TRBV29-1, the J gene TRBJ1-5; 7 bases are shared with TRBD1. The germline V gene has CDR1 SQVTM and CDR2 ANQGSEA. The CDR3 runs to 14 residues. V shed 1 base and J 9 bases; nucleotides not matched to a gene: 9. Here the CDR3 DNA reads TGCAGCGTTGAAGCACAGGGGCCGAAAGGGCCCCAGCATTTT. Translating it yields CSVEAQGPKGPQHF.

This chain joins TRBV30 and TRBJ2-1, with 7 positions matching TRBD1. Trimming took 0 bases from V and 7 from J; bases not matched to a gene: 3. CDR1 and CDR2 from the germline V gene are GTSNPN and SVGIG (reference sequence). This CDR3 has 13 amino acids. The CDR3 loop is CAWSVNRGNEQFF. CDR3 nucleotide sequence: TGTGCCTGGAGTGTAAACAGGGGTAATGAGCAGTTCTTC. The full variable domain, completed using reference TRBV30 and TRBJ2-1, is SQTIHQWPATLVQPVGSPLSLECTVEGTSNPNLYWYRQAAGRGLQLLFYSVGIGQISSEVPQNLSASRPQDRQFILSSKKLLLSDSGFYLCAWSVNRGNEQFFGPGTRLTVL.

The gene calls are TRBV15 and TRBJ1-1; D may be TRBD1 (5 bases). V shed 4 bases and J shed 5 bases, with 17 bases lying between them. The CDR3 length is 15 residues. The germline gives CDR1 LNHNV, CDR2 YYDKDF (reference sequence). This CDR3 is CATSKRGPAGTEAFF. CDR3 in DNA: TGTGCCACCAGCAAGCGGGGACCCGCGGGGACTGAAGCTTTCTTT.

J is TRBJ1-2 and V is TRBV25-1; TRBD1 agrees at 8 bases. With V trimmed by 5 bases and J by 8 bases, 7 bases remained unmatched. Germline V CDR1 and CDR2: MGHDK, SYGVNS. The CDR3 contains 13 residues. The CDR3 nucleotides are TGTGCCAGCAGTCCGACAGGGGATGGAGGCTACACCTTC. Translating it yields CASSPTGDGGYTF.

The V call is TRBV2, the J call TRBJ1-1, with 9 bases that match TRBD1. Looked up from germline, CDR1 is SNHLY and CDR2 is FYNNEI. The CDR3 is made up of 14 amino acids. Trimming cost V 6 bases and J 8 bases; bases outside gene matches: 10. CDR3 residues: CASRPGQGPLEAFF. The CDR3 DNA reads TGTGCCAGCAGACCGGGACAGGGACCCCTCGAAGCTTTCTTT. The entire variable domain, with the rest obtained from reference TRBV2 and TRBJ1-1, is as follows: EPEVTQTPSHQVTQMGQEVILRCVPISNHLYFYWYRQILGQKVEFLVSFYNNEISEKSEIFDDQFSVERPDGSNFTLKIRSTKLEDSAMYFCASRPGQGPLEAFFGQGTRLTVV.

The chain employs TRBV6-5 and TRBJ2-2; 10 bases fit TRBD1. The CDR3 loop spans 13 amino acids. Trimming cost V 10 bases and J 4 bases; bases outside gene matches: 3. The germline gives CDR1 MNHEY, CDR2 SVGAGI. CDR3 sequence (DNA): TGTGCCACCGGACAGGGGGTCACCGGGGAGCTGTTTTTT. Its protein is CATGQGVTGELFF.

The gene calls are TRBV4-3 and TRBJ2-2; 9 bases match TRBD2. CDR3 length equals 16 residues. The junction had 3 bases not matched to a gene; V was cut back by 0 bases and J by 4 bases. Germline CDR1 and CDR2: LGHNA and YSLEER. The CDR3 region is CASSQEASGATGELFF. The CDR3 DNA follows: TGCGCCAGCAGCCAAGAGGCTAGCGGGGCCACCGGGGAGCTGTTTTTT.

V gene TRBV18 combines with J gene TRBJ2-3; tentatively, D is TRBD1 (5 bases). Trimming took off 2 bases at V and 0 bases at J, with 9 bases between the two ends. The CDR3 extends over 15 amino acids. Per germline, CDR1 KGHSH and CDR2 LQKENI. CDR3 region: CASSPTDRSTDTQYF. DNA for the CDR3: TGTGCCAGCTCACCAACCGACAGAAGCACAGATACGCAGTATTTT.

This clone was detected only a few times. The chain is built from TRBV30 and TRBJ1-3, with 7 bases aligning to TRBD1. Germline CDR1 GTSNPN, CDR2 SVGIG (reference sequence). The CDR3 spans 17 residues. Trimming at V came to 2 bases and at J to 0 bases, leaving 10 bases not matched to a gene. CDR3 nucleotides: TGTGCCTGGAGTCTTCCCTATTGGGACAGCTCTGGAAACACCATATATTTT. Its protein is CAWSLPYWDSSGNTIYF.

CDR3 residues: CAWSSLTGPYSGANVLTF. The CDR3 nucleotides are TGTGCCTGGAGTAGCTTAACAGGGCCTTACTCTGGGGCCAACGTCCTGACTTTC. This chain connects TRBV30 to TRBJ2-6, with a weak D call TRBD1 (6 bases). V was shortened by 2 bases and J by 0 bases, with 17 bases between the two germline ends. Germline CDR1 and CDR2: GTSNPN and SVGIG (reference sequence). This CDR3 spans 18 amino acids.

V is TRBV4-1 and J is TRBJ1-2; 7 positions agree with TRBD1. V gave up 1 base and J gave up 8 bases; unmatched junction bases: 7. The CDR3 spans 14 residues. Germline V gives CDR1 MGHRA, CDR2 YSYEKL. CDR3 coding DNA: TGCGCCAGCAGCCAAGTTACAGGGGAATACGGCTACACCTTC. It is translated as CASSQVTGEYGYTF.

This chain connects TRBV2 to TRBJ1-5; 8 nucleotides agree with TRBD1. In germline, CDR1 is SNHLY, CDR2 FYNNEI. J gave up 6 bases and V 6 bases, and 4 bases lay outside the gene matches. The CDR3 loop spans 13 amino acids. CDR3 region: CASRVTGGQPQHF. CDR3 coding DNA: TGTGCCAGCAGGGTAACAGGGGGTCAGCCCCAGCATTTT.

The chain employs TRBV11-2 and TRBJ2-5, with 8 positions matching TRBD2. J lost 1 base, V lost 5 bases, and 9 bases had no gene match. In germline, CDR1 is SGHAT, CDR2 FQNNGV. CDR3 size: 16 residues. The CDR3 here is CASSPFGSGAQETQYF. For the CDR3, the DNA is TGTGCCAGCAGCCCCTTCGGTAGCGGGGCCCAAGAGACCCAGTACTTC. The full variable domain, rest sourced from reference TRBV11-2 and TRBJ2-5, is EAGVAQSPRYKIIEKRQSVAFWCNPISGHATLYWYQQILGQGPKLLIQFQNNGVVDDSQLPKDRFSAERLKGVDSTLKIQPAKLEDSAVYLCASSPFGSGAQETQYFGPGTRLLVL.

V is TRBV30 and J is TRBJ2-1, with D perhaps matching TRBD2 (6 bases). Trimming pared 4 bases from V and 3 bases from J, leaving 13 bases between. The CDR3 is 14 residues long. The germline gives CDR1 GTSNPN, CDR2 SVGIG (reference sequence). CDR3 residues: CAWTGGAGYNEQFF. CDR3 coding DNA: TGTGCCTGGACCGGCGGGGCAGGCTACAATGAGCAGTTCTTC.

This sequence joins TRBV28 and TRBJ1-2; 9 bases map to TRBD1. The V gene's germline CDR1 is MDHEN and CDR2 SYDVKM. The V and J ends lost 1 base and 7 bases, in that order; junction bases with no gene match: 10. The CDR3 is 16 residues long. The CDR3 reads CASSLSSGTGRVGYTF. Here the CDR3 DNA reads TGTGCCAGCAGTTTATCCTCCGGGACAGGGCGTGTTGGCTACACCTTC.

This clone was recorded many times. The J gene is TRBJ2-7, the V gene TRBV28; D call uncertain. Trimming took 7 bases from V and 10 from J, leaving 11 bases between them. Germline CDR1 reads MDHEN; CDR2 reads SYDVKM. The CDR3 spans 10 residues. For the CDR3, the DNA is TGTGCCAGCATGCGCGGCACCCAGTACTTC. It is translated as CASMRGTQYF.

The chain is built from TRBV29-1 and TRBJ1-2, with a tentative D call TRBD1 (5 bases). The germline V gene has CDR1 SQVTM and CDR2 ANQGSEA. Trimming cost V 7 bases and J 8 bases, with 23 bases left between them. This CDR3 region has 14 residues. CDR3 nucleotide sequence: TGCAGCGCCGCCCCAGTAAGGGGCGCACAAGGCTACACCTTC. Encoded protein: CSAAPVRGAQGYTF. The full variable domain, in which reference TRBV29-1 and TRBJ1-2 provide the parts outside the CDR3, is SAVISQKPSRDICQRGTSLTIQCQVDSQVTMMFWYRQQPGQSLTLIATANQGSEATYESGFVIDKFPISRPNLTFSTLTVSNMSPEDSSIYLCSAAPVRGAQGYTFGSGTRLTVV.

The CDR3 nucleotides read TGTGCCAGCACCCGGGACAATCTTAACTATGGCTACACCTTC. It is translated as CASTRDNLNYGYTF. The chain carries TRBV7-9 and TRBJ1-2, with D possibly being TRBD1 (6 bases). V dropped 7 bases and J dropped 1 base, with 13 bases sitting between them. From germline, CDR1 is SEHNR and CDR2 FQNEAQ (reference sequence). This CDR3 is built from 14 residues.

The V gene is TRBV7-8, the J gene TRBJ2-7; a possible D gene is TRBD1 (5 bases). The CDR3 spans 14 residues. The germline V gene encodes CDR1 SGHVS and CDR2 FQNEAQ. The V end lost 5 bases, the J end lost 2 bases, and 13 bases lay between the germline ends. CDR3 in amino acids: CASSSRQSPYEQYF. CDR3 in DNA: TGTGCCAGCAGCAGCCGACAGTCACCCTACGAGCAGTACTTC. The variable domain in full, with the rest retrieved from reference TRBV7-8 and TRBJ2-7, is GAGVSQSPRYKVAKRGQDVALRCDPISGHVSLFWYQQALGQGPEFLTYFQNEAQLDKSGLPSDRFFAERPEGSVSTLKIQRTQQEDSAVYLCASSSRQSPYEQYFGPGTRLTVT.

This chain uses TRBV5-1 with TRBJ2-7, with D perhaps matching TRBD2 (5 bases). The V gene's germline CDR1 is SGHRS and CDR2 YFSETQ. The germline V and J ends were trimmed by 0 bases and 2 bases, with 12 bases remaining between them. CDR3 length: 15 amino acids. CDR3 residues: CASSLVVGETYEQYF. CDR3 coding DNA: TGCGCCAGCAGCTTGGTAGTTGGGGAGACCTACGAGCAGTACTTC.

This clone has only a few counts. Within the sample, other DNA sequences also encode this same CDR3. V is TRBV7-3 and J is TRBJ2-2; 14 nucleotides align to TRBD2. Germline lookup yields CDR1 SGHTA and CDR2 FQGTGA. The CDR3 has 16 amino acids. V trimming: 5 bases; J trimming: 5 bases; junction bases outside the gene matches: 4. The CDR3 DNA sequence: TGTGCCAGCAGCCTTGGACTAGCGGGAGGTACCGGGGAGCTGTTTTTT. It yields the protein CASSLGLAGGTGELFF.

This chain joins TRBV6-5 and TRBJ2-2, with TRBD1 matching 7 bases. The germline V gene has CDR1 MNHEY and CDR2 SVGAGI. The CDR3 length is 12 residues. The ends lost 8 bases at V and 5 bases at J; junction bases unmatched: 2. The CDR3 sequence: CASARGTGELFF. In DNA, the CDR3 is TGTGCCAGCGCCAGGGGGACCGGGGAGCTGTTTTTT.

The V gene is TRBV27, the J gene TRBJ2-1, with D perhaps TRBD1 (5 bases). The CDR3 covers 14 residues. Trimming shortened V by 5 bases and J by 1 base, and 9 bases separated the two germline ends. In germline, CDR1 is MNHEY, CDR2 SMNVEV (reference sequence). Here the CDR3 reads CASSVQGSYNEQFF. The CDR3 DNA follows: TGTGCCAGCAGTGTCCAGGGTTCCTACAATGAGCAGTTCTTC.

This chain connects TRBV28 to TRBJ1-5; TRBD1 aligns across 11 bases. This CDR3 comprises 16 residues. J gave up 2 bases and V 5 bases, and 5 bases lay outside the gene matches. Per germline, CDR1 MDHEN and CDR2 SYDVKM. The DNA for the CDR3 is TGTGCCAGCAGTGCAGGACAGGGGGCGGGCAATCAGCCCCAGCATTTT. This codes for CASSAGQGAGNQPQHF.

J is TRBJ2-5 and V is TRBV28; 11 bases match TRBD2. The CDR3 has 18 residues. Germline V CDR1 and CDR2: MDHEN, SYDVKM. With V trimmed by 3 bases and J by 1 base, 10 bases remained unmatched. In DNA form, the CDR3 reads TGTGCCAGCAGTTTTTTCCTTACCGGGACTAGCGGCCAAGAGACCCAGTACTTC. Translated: CASSFFLTGTSGQETQYF.

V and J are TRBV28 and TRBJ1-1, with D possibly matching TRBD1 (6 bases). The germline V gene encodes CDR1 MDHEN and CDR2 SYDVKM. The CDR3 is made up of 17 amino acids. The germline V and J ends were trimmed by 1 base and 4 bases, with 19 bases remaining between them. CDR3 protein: CASSLLGNTGMGTEAFF. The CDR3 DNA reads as TGTGCCAGCAGTTTATTGGGGAACACAGGGATGGGCACTGAAGCTTTCTTT.

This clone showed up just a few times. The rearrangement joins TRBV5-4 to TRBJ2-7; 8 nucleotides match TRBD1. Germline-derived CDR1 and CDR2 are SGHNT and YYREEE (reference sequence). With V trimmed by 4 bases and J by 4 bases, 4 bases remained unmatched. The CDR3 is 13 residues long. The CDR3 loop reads CASSPDRGYEQYF. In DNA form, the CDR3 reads TGTGCCAGCAGCCCAGACAGGGGTTACGAGCAGTACTTC.

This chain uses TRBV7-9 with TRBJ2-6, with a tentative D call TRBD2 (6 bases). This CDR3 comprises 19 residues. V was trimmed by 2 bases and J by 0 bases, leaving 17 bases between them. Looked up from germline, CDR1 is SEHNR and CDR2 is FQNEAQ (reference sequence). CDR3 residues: CASSLWGWGVPSGANVLTF. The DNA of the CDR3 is TGTGCCAGCAGCTTATGGGGGTGGGGGGTCCCCTCTGGGGCCAACGTCCTGACTTTC.